Each of the 17 T cell receptor beta chains below was sequenced from the same sample in a study of OX40 agonist ivuxolimab in advanced cancers. Profiling relied on immunoSEQ multiplex PCR, and the TCRdb table lists in-frame clones only, not all of them. The sample includes around 100,000 clones, roughly 90% of them seen just once. This sample comprised CD4+ or CD8+ T cells sorted from blood, obtained in a trial of the OX40 agonist ivuxolimab. These receptors came from an adult with an advanced solid tumor such as melanoma, head and neck, liver or kidney cancer.

This rearrangement joins TRBV4-1 to TRBJ2-7, with TRBD1 identical over 8 bases. CDR3 length equals 16 residues. Looked up from germline, CDR1 is MGHRA and CDR2 is YSYEKL. After removal of 4 bases from V and 7 bases from J, the junction contained 15 bases not matched to a gene. CDR3: CASSPFPGQGSFEQYF. The CDR3, as DNA: TGCGCCAGCAGCCCCTTTCCCGGACAGGGAAGCTTTGAGCAGTACTTC.

In its sample, this clone was seen a few times. The V gene is TRBV5-1, the J gene TRBJ2-5; the D is unclear. The germline V and J ends were trimmed by 0 bases and 3 bases, with 0 bases remaining between them. The CDR3 runs 11 residues. The germline V gene encodes CDR1 SGHRS and CDR2 YFSETQ. This chain's CDR3 is CASSLEETQYF. CDR3 nucleotides: TGCGCCAGCAGCTTGGAAGAGACCCAGTACTTC.

The J gene is TRBJ2-3, the V gene TRBV6-4; TRBD1 agrees at 7 bases. This CDR3 is built from 15 residues. Per the germline V gene, CDR1 is MRHNA and CDR2 is SNTAGT. With V trimmed by 6 bases and J by 6 bases, 12 bases remained unmatched. CDR3 loop: CASSPETGLADTQYF. CDR3 nucleotides: TGTGCCAGCAGCCCGGAGACAGGGCTCGCGGATACGCAGTATTTT.

The rearrangement joins TRBV5-1 to TRBJ2-7; D is perhaps TRBD1 (7 bases). The CDR3 consists of 13 residues. The V gene's germline CDR1 is SGHRS and CDR2 YFSETQ. Deletions cut 9 bases from V and 5 bases from J, with 18 bases between. CDR3 nucleotide sequence: TGCGCCACAACCCAGGGGGGAGGAAACGAGCAGTACTTC. Translating gives CATTQGGGNEQYF.

J is TRBJ2-1 and V is TRBV5-1; D is possibly TRBD1 or TRBD2 (5 bases each). This CDR3 comprises 14 residues. Between the trimmed V and J ends, which lost 1 base and 2 bases, there was a span of 7 bases. CDR1 and CDR2 from the germline V gene are SGHRS and YFSETQ. In nucleotides, the CDR3 is TGCGCCAGCAGCTTGCGGGGCGCCTACAATGAGCAGTTCTTC. Its protein is CASSLRGAYNEQFF.

This chain joins TRBV10-3 and TRBJ2-1; maybe TRBD2 (6 bases). The germline V and J ends were trimmed by 6 bases and 9 bases, with 15 bases remaining between them. The CDR3 runs to 13 residues. The germline V gene encodes CDR1 ENHRY and CDR2 SYGVKD. CDR3 amino acids: CAISRGEESEQFF. DNA of the CDR3: TGTGCCATCAGCAGAGGGGAGGAAAGTGAGCAGTTCTTC.

The gene calls are TRBV10-3 and TRBJ2-1; no definite D call. The germline CDR1 and CDR2 sequences are ENHRY and SYGVKD. Trimming removed 6 bases from V and 3 bases from J, with 3 bases in between. The CDR3 has 11 residues. The CDR3 sequence is CAISVYNEQFF. The CDR3 DNA sequence: TGTGCCATCAGCGTCTACAATGAGCAGTTCTTC.

The V and J genes are TRBV5-1 and TRBJ2-2, with D hard to call. With 2 bases removed from V and 4 bases from J, the gap between germline ends came to 15 bases. The CDR3 sequence is 16 residues long. Germline V gene sequence: CDR1 SGHRS, CDR2 YFSETQ. In nucleotides, the CDR3 is TGCGCCAGCAGCTTAGGTGGCCCCCTAGGCACCGGGGAGCTGTTTTTT. This sequence encodes CASSLGGPLGTGELFF.

This chain uses TRBV18 with TRBJ1-1, with D possibly matching TRBD1 (5 bases). Trimming pared 0 bases from V and 0 bases from J, leaving 8 bases between. CDR1 KGHSH and CDR2 LQKENI come from the germline V gene. This CDR3 has 15 residues. The CDR3 reads CASSPPTAMNTEAFF. The CDR3 coding sequence is TGTGCCAGCTCACCACCGACAGCGATGAACACTGAAGCTTTCTTT.

This clone has just a few counts. The chain links TRBV2 to TRBJ2-7; TRBD1 matches at 8 bases. Germline CDR1 is SNHLY and CDR2 is FYNNEI. V gave up 4 bases and J gave up 6 bases; unmatched junction bases: 8. The CDR3 runs to 14 residues. The CDR3 region has the DNA TGTGCCAGCAGTGTACAGGGGGTGGCTCCCGAGCAGTACTTC. Amino acid sequence: CASSVQGVAPEQYF.

The chain uses TRBV28 and TRBJ1-2; tentative D call: TRBD1 (6 bases). This CDR3 is built from 14 residues. With 4 bases removed from V and 2 bases from J, the gap between germline ends came to 11 bases. The germline V gene encodes CDR1 MDHEN and CDR2 SYDVKM. The CDR3 DNA reads as TGTGCCAGCAGTTCAGGGACACCGAACTATGGCTACACCTTC. It codes for CASSSGTPNYGYTF.

The V call is TRBV2, the J call TRBJ2-5; no firm D call. V lost 3 bases, J lost 5 bases, and 1 base lay in between. Germline V CDR1 and CDR2: SNHLY, FYNNEI. The CDR3 totals 10 residues. CDR3 coding DNA: TGTGCCAGCAGTGAGGAGACCCAGTACTTC. Translation: CASSEETQYF.

This chain links TRBV21-1 with TRBJ2-5; TRBD2 is taken as the D call from the table, unchecked against the DNA. The J call is uncertain, as TRBJ2-7 better fits the DNA end. TRBV21-1 is tagged as a pseudogene. There are 12 residues in the CDR3. The CDR3 region is CARVGAGYEQYF. Here the CDR3 DNA reads TGTGCCAGGGTGGGTGCGGGCTACGAGCAGTACTTC.

CDR3: CASSLRDVRNEQFF. The CDR3 nucleotides are TGTGCCAGCAGTTTGAGGGACGTCCGCAATGAGCAGTTCTTC. V gene TRBV27 combines with J gene TRBJ2-1; D is possibly TRBD1 or TRBD2 (5 bases each). Trimming removed 3 bases from V and 6 bases from J, with 12 bases in between. Germline loops: CDR1 MNHEY, CDR2 SMNVEV (reference sequence). The CDR3 contains 14 residues.

This sequence joins TRBV5-1 and TRBJ2-3; 11 bases line up with TRBD1. The CDR3 totals 14 residues. Germline V gene lookup returns CDR1 SGHRS and CDR2 YFSETQ. Trimming cost V 3 bases and J 8 bases; bases outside gene matches: 5. The CDR3 DNA sequence: TGCGCCAGCAGCTCCGGGACAGGGGGGAGTACGCAGTATTTT. Amino acid sequence: CASSSGTGGSTQYF.

This sequence joins TRBV28 and TRBJ2-5, with TRBD1 matching over 7 bases. In germline, CDR1 is MDHEN, CDR2 SYDVKM. CDR3 size: 16 residues. Trimming removed 3 bases from V and 5 bases from J; junction bases left unmatched: 12. CDR3 residues: CASSFTGRGREETQYF. For the CDR3, the DNA is TGTGCCAGCAGTTTTACCGGAAGGGGGCGCGAGGAGACCCAGTACTTC.

This chain uses TRBV10-3 with TRBJ2-5; D tentatively fits TRBD1 or TRBD2 (7 bases each). Germline-derived CDR1 and CDR2 are ENHRY and SYGVKD. The CDR3 length is 16 residues. Trimming removed 3 bases at V and 4 bases at J, with 18 bases between. This CDR3 reads CAISDQGGRAGETQYF. DNA of the CDR3: TGTGCCATCAGTGATCAGGGGGGGAGGGCCGGAGAGACCCAGTACTTC.